These 4 T cell receptor beta chains came from one sample sequenced in a study of cytotoxic CD8 clonotypes in ibrutinib-treated CLL. Generated by immunoSEQ multiplex PCR, the TCRdb table keeps only in-frame clones and is missing some. This sample has approximately 130,000 clones; approximately 80% occur once, and the top ten carry 3.3%. The input for sequencing was PBMCs, taken after 24 months of ibrutinib treatment. These TCRs come from a human donor with chronic lymphocytic leukemia.

This clone appeared once. The chain combines TRBV6-6 with TRBJ2-3, with TRBD1 identical over 8 bases. This CDR3 is built from 16 residues. Germline loops: CDR1 MNHNY, CDR2 SVGAGI (reference sequence). Trimming removed 6 bases from V and 0 bases from J; junction bases left unmatched: 8. The CDR3 protein is CASRNRGDLSTDTQYF. CDR3 nucleotides: TGTGCCAGCAGGAACAGGGGGGATCTTAGCACAGATACGCAGTATTTT.

The rearrangement uses TRBV6-1 and TRBJ2-2, with 9 bases that match TRBD1. J lost 0 bases, V lost 6 bases, and 2 bases had no gene match. The CDR3 is made up of 15 amino acids. CDR1 MNHNS and CDR2 SASEGT come from the germline V gene. CDR3 in DNA: TGTGCCAGCAGACGGACAGGGGCGAACACCGGGGAGCTGTTTTTT. Protein sequence: CASRRTGANTGELFF.

The chain joins TRBV7-9 to TRBJ2-7; no reliable D call. Trimming left V 5 bases short and J 5 bases short, with 10 bases between. This CDR3 has 12 residues. In germline, CDR1 is SEHNR, CDR2 FQNEAQ (reference sequence). The CDR3, as DNA: TGTGCCAGCAGCCTCGACAAAGACGAGCAGTACTTC. Encoded protein: CASSLDKDEQYF.

This clone came up once. The sample has other DNA sequences that encode this CDR3 too. CDR3 protein: CASSYRYEQYF. The CDR3 DNA reads TGTGCCAGCAGTTATAGATACGAGCAGTACTTC. The chain recombines TRBV6-5 with TRBJ2-7; D is unclear. CDR1 is MNHEY and CDR2 is SVGAGI in the germline V gene. The CDR3 loop spans 11 amino acids. V lost 3 bases, J lost 4 bases, and 4 bases lay in between.